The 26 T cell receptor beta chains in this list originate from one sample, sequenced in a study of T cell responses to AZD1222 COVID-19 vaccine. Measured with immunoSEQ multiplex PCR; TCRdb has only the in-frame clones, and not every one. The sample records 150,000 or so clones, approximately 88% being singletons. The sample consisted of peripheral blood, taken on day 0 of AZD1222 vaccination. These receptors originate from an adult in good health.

The chain's CDR3 is CAWTGGWDTQYF. CDR3 in DNA: TGTGCCTGGACAGGGGGTTGGGATACGCAGTATTTT. V and J are TRBV30 and TRBJ2-3, with TRBD1 identical over 7 bases. From germline, CDR1 is GTSNPN and CDR2 SVGIG (reference sequence). V gave up 4 bases and J gave up 6 bases; unmatched junction bases: 4. The length of the CDR3 is 12 residues.

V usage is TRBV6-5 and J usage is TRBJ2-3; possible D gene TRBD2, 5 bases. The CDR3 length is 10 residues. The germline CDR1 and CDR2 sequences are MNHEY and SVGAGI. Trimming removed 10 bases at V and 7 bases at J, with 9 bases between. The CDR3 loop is CATSGNTQYF. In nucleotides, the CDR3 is TGTGCCACCTCGGGAAATACGCAGTATTTT.

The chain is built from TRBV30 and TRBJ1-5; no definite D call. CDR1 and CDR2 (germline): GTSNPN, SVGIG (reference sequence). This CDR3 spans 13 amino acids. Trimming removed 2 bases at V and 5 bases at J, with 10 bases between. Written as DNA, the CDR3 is TGTGCCTGGAGTCTTACTTTTGATCAGCCCCAGCATTTT. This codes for CAWSLTFDQPQHF.

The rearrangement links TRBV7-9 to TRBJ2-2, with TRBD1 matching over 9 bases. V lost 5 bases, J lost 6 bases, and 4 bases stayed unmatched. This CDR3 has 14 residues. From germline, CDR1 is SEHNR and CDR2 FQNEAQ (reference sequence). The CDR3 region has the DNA TGTGCCAGCAGCCCTACAGGGGGCTCCGGGGAGCTGTTTTTT. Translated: CASSPTGGSGELFF.

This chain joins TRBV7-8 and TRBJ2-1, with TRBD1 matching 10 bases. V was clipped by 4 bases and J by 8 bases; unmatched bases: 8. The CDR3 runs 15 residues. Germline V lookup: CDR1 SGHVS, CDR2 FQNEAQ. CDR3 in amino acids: CASSYRDRGVDEQFF. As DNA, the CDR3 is TGTGCCAGCAGCTACCGGGACAGGGGAGTGGATGAGCAGTTCTTC. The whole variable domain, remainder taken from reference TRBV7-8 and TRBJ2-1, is GAGVSQSPRYKVAKRGQDVALRCDPISGHVSLFWYQQALGQGPEFLTYFQNEAQLDKSGLPSDRFFAERPEGSVSTLKIQRTQQEDSAVYLCASSYRDRGVDEQFFGPGTRLTVL.

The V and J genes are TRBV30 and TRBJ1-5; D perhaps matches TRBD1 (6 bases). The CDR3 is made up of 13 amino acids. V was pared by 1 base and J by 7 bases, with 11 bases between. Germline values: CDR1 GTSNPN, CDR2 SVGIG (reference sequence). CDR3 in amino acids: CAWSGGAEQPQHF. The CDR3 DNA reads TGTGCCTGGAGTGGGGGGGCCGAACAGCCCCAGCATTTT. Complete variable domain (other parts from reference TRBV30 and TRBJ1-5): SQTIHQWPATLVQPVGSPLSLECTVEGTSNPNLYWYRQAAGRGLQLLFYSVGIGQISSEVPQNLSASRPQDRQFILSSKKLLLSDSGFYLCAWSGGAEQPQHFGDGTRLSIL.

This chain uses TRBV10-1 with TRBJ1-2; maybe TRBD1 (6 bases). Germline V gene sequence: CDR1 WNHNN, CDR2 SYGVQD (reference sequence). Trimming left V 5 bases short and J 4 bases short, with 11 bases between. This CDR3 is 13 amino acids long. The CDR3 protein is CASSQGGTYGYTF. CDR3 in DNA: TGCGCCAGCAGTCAAGGGGGGACCTATGGCTACACCTTC.

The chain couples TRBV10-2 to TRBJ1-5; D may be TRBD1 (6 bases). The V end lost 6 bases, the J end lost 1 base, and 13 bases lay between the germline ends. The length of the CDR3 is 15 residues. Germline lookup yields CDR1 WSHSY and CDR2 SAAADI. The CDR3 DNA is TGCGCCAGCAGCGGCAGGGGAGGAAGCAATCAGCCCCAGCATTTT. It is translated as CASSGRGGSNQPQHF.

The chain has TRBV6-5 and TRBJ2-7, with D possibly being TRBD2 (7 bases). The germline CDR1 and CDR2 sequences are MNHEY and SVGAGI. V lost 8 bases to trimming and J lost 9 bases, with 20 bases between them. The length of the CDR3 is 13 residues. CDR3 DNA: TGTGCCAGCCTCCGGAGAGCGGCGGGGGCGCAGTACTTC. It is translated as CASLRRAAGAQYF.

The CDR3 DNA reads TGCGCCAGCAGGCCGCAGGGGGCTACTGAAGCTTTCTTT. It is translated as CASRPQGATEAFF. The chain is built from TRBV5-1 and TRBJ1-1; 8 bases match TRBD1. The CDR3 has 13 amino acids. The germline CDR1 and CDR2 sequences are SGHRS and YFSETQ. V dropped 5 bases and J dropped 5; count of bases not matched to a gene: 5.

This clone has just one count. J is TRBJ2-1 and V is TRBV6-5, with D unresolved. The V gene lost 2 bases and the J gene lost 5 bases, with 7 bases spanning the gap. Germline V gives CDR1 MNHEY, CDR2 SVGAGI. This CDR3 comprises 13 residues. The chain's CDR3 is CASSYRQNNEQFF. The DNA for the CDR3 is TGTGCCAGCAGTTACAGGCAGAACAATGAGCAGTTCTTC.

The CDR3 sequence: CATSDFLGEVELYGYTF. The CDR3 DNA reads TGTGCCACCAGTGATTTTCTCGGGGAGGTCGAGTTGTATGGCTACACCTTC. The genes are TRBV24-1 and TRBJ1-2; D ambiguous. This CDR3 region has 17 residues. From germline, CDR1 is KGHDR and CDR2 SFDVKD. V shed 1 base and J shed 5 bases, with 19 bases lying between them.

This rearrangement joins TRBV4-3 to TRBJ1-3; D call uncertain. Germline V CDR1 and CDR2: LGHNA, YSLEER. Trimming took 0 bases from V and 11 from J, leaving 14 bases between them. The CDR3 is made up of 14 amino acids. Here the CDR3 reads CASSQETGRVPIYF. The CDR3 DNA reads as TGCGCCAGCAGCCAAGAGACGGGTCGGGTCCCCATATATTTT.

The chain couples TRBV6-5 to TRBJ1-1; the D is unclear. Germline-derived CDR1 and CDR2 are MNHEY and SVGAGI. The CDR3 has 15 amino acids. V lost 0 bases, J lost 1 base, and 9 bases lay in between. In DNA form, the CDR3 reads TGTGCCAGCAGTTACTCGACGAACGGGAACACTGAAGCTTTCTTT. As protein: CASSYSTNGNTEAFF.

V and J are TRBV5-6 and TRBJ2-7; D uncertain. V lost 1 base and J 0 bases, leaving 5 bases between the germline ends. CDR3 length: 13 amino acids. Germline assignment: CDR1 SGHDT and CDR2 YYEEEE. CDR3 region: CASSLISSYEQYF. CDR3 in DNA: TGTGCCAGCAGCTTGATAAGCTCCTACGAGCAGTACTTC.

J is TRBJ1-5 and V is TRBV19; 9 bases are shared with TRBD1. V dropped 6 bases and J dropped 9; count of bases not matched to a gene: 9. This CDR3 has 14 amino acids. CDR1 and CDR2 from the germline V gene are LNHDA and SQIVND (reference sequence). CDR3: CASSLDRGIVPQHF. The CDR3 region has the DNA TGTGCCAGTAGCCTGGACAGGGGTATTGTGCCCCAGCATTTT.

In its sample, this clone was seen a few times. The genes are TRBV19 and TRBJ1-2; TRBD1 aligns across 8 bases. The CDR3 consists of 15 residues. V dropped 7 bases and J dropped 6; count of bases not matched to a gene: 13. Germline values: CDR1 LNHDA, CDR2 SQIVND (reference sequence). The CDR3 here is CASNPGQGAFNGYTF. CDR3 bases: TGTGCCAGTAATCCCGGGCAGGGGGCTTTCAATGGCTACACCTTC.

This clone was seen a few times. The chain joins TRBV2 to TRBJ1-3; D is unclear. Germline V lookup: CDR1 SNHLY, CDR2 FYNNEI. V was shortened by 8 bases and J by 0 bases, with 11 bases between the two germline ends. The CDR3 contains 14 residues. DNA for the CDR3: TGTGCCAGCGAAAGTCCTCTCTCTGGAAACACCATATATTTT. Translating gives CASESPLSGNTIYF.

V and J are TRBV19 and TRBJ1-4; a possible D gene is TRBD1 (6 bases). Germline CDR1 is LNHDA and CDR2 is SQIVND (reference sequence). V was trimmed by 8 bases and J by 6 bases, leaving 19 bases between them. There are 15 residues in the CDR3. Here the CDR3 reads CASGHGTRAHEKLFF. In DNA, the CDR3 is TGTGCCAGTGGACATGGGACAAGGGCGCATGAAAAACTGTTTTTT.

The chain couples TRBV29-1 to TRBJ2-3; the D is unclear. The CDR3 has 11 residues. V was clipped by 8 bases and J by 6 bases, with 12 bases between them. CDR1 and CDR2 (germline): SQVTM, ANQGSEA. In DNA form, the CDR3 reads TGCAGCTCGATTTTGGGGGATACGCAGTATTTT. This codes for CSSILGDTQYF.

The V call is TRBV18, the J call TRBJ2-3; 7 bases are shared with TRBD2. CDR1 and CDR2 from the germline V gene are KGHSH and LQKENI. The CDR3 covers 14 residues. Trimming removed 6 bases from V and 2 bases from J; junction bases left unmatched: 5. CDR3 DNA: TGTGCCAGCTCCCCGAGCGGGACCACAGATACGCAGTATTTT. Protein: CASSPSGTTDTQYF. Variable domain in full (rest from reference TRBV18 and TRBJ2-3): NAGVMQNPRHLVRRRGQEARLRCSPMKGHSHVYWYRQLPEEGLKFMVYLQKENIIDESGMPKERFSAEFPKEGPSILRIQQVVRGDSAAYFCASSPSGTTDTQYFGPGTRLTVL.

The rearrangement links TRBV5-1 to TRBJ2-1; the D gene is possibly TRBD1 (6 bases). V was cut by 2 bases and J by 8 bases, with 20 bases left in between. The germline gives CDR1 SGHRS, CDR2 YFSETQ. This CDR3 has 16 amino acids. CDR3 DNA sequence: TGCGCCAGCAGCTTAGGTCCACAGGGCCCCTGGGATGAGCAGTTCTTC. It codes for CASSLGPQGPWDEQFF.

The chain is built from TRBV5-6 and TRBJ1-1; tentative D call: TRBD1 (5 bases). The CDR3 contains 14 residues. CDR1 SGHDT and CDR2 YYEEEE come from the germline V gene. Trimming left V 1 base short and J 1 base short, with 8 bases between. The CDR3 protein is CASSLLGRNTEAFF. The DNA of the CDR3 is TGTGCCAGCAGCTTGCTGGGGCGGAACACTGAAGCTTTCTTT.

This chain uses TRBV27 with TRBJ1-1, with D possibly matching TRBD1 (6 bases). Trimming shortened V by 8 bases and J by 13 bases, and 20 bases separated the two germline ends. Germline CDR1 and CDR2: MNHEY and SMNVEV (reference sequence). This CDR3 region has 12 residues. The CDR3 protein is CASALRGQRVFF. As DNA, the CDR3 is TGTGCCAGCGCTCTTAGAGGACAGAGAGTTTTCTTT.

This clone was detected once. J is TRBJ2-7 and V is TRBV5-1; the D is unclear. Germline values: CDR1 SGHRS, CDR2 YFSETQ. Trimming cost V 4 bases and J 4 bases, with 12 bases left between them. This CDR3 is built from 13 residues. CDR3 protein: CASSTAPSYEQYF. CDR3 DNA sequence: TGCGCCAGCAGCACCGCGCCAAGTTACGAGCAGTACTTC.

The CDR3 DNA reads TGTGCCAGCAGTGTTAGAGGGGGTACCCCTGAAGCTTTCTTT. Translated, it gives CASSVRGGTPEAFF. The rearrangement uses TRBV2 and TRBJ1-1, with D maybe TRBD1 (6 bases). The CDR3 runs 14 residues. Germline-derived CDR1 and CDR2 are SNHLY and FYNNEI. V dropped 4 bases and J dropped 6 bases, with 15 bases sitting between them.